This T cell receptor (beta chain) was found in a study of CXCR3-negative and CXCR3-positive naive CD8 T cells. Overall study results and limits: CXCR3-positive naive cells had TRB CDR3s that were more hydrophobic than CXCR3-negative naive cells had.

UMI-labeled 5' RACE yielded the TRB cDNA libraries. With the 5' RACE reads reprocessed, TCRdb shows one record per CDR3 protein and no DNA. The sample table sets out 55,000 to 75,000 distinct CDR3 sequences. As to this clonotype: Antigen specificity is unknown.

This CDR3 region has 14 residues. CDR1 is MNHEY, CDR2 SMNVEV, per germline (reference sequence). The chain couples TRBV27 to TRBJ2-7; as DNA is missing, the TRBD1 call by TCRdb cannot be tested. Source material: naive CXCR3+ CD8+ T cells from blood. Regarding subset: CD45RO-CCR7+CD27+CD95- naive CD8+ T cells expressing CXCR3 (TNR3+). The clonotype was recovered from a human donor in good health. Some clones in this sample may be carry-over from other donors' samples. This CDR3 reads CASSRTGPIYEQYF.